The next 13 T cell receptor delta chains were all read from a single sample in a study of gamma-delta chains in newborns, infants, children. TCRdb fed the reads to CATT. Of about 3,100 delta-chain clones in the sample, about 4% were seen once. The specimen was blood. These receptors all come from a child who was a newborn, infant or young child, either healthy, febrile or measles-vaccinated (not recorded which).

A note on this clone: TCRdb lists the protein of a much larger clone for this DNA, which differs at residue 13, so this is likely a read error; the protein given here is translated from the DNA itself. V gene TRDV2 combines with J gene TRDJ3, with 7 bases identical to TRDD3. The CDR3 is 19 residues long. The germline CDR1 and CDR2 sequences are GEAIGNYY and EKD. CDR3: CACDTVLGISSWETRQMFF. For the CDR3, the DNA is TGTGCCTGTGACACCGTACTGGGGATAAGCTCCTGGGAAACCCGACAGATGTTTTTC.

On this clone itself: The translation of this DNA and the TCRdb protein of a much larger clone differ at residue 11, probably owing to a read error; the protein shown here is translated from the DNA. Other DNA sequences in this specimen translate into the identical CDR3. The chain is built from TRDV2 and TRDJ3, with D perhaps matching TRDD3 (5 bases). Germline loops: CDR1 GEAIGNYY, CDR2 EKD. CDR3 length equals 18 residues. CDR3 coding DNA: TGTGCCTGTGACACCGGATGGGGAAGCTCCCGGGACACCCGACAGATGTTTTTC. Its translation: CACDTGWGSSRDTRQMFF.

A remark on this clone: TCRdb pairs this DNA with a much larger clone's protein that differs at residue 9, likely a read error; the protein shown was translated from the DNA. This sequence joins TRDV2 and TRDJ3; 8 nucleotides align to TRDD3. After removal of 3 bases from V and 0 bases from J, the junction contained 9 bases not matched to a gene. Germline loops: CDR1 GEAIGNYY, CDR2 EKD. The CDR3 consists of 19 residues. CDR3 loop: CACDATGGPISWDTRQMFF. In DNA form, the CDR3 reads TGTGCCTGTGACGCTACTGGGGGTCCGATCTCCTGGGACACCCGACAGATGTTTTTC.

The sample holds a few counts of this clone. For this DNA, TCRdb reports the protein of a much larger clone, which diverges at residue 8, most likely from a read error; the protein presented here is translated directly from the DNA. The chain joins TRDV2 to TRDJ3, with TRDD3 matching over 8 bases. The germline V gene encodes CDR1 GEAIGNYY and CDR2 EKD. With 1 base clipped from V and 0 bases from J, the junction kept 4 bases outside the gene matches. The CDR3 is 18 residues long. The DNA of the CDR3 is TGTGCCTGTGACACTGGGGGATCCGGCTCCTGGGACACCCGACAGATGTTTTTC. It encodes CACDTGGSGSWDTRQMFF.

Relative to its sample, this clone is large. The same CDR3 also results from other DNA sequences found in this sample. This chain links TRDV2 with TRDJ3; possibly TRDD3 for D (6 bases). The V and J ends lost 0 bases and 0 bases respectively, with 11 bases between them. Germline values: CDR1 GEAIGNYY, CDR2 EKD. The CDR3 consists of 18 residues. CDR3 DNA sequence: TGTGCCTGTGACACCGCTGGGGCCAGCTCCTGGGACACCCGACAGATGTTTTTC. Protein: CACDTAGASSWDTRQMFF.

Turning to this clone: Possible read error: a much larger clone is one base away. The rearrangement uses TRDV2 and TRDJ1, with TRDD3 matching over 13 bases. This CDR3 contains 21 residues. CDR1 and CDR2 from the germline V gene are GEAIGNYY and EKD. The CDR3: CAWDTLSLTGGYGEDTDKLIF. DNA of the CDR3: TGTGCCTGGGACACTCTCAGCCTTACTGGGGGATACGGGGAGGACACCGATAAACTCATCTTT.

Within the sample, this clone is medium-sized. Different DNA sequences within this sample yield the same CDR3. The CDR3 DNA sequence: TGTGCCTGTGACACTGGGGGATACAGGACCTGGGACACCCGACAGATGTTTTTC. It codes for CACDTGGYRTWDTRQMFF. V usage is TRDV2 and J usage is TRDJ3; TRDD3 matches 10 bases. The CDR3 has 18 amino acids. Germline-derived CDR1 and CDR2 are GEAIGNYY and EKD. V shed 1 base, J shed 2 bases, and the junction held 4 bases outside the gene matches.

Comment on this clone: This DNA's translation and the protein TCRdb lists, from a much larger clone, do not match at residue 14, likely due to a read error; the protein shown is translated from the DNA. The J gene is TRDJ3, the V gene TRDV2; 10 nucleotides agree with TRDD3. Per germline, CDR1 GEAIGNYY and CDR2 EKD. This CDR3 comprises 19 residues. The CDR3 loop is CACDFVLGDSPWDARQMFF. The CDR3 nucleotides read TGTGCCTGTGACTTCGTACTGGGGGATTCCCCCTGGGACGCCCGACAGATGTTTTTC.

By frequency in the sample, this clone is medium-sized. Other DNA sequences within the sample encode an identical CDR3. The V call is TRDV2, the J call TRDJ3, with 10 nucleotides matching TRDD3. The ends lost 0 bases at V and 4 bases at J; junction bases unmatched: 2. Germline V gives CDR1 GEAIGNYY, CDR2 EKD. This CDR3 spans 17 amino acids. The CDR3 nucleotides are TGTGCCTGTGACACCGTGGGGGATACTTGGGACACCCGACAGATGTTTTTC. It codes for CACDTVGDTWDTRQMFF.

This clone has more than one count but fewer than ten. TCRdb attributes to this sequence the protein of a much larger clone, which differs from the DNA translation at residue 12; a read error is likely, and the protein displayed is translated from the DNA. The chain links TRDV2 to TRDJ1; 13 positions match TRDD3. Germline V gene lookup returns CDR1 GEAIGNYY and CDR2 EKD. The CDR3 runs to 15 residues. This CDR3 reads CACDNWGIRDDRLIF. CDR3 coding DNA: TGTGCCTGTGACAACTGGGGGATACGCGACGATAGACTCATCTTT.

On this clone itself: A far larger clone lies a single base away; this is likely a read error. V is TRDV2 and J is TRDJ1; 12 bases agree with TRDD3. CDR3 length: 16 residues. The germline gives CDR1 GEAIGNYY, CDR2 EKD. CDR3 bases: TGTGCCTGTGACACCGTGGAACTGGGGGATACCGATAGACTCATCTTT. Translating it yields CACDTVELGDTDRLIF.

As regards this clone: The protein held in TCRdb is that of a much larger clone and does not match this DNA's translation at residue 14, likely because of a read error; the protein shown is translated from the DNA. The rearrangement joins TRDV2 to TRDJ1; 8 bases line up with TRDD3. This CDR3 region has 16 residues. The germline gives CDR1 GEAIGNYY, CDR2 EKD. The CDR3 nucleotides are TGTGCCTGTGACACCCCGTATGAGGGATACGCCGATAAACCCATCTTT. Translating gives CACDTPYEGYADKPIF.

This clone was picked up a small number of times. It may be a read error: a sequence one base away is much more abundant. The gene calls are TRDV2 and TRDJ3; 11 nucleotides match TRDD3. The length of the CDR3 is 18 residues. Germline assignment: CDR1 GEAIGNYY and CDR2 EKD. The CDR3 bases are TGTGCCTGTGACACAATGGGGGATACGTCCTGGGACGCCCGACAGATGTTTTTC. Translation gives CACDTMGDTSWDARQMFF.